The 11 T cell receptor beta chains listed next were all sequenced from one sample in a study of T cell responses to AZD1222 COVID-19 vaccine. Profiling relied on immunoSEQ multiplex PCR, and the TCRdb table lists in-frame clones only, not all of them. The sample consists of approximately 140,000 clones, 93% of them appearing once. The source was peripheral blood, collected on day 0 of AZD1222 vaccination. The receptors originated from an adult in good health.

This clone was observed a single time. The chain has TRBV25-1 and TRBJ1-5, with a tentative D call TRBD1 (6 bases). This CDR3 contains 14 residues. Between the trimmed V and J ends, which lost 5 bases and 2 bases, there was a span of 10 bases. Germline values: CDR1 MGHDK, CDR2 SYGVNS. CDR3 region: CASSLGGGNQPQHF. DNA of the CDR3: TGTGCCAGCAGTCTCGGGGGCGGCAATCAGCCCCAGCATTTT.

The chain employs TRBV5-1 and TRBJ2-1; D is undetermined. V was trimmed by 4 bases and J by 13 bases, leaving 18 bases between them. The CDR3 consists of 13 residues. CDR1 and CDR2 (germline): SGHRS, YFSETQ. CDR3 amino acids: CASSLDPKQLQFF. DNA of the CDR3: TGCGCCAGCAGCCTTGACCCAAAACAGCTTCAGTTCTTC.

This clone has a single count. The J gene is TRBJ1-2, the V gene TRBV6-5; D ambiguous. CDR1 is MNHEY and CDR2 is SVGAGI in the germline V gene. Trimming left V 2 bases short and J 4 bases short, with 14 bases between. This CDR3 is 15 amino acids long. The CDR3 protein is CASSYTPPQSYGYTF. In nucleotides, the CDR3 is TGTGCCAGCAGTTACACACCGCCACAGTCCTATGGCTACACCTTC.

V gene TRBV15 combines with J gene TRBJ1-6; TRBD1 matches at 10 bases. V lost 5 bases to trimming and J lost 8 bases; unmatched junction nucleotides: 0. Looked up from germline, CDR1 is LNHNV and CDR2 is YYDKDF (reference sequence). CDR3 length: 13 amino acids. CDR3 sequence (DNA): TGTGCCACCAGCGGACAGGGGGATTCACCCCTCCACTTT. Encoded protein: CATSGQGDSPLHF.

V usage is TRBV11-2 and J usage is TRBJ2-7, with D possibly being TRBD2 (5 bases). The CDR3 spans 15 residues. Germline loops: CDR1 SGHAT, CDR2 FQNNGV. V lost 5 bases and J lost 3, with 17 bases in between. CDR3 residues: CASSASSTGFYEQYF. The CDR3 DNA sequence: TGTGCCAGCAGCGCCTCATCAACGGGGTTCTACGAGCAGTACTTC.

This clone was recorded once. V gene TRBV7-8 combines with J gene TRBJ2-1; D gene unclear. The CDR3 is 13 amino acids. V shed 6 bases and J shed 0 bases, with 6 bases lying between them. Germline V lookup: CDR1 SGHVS, CDR2 FQNEAQ. The CDR3 loop reads CASRVGSYNEQFF. CDR3 nucleotide sequence: TGTGCCAGCAGAGTAGGCTCCTACAATGAGCAGTTCTTC.

The chain links TRBV12-3 or TRBV12-4 to TRBJ2-5, with D possibly being TRBD2 (6 bases). V was cut by 8 bases and J by 4 bases, with 14 bases left in between. The CDR3 spans 13 residues. The CDR3 bases are TGTGCCAGCTCCCCTAGCGACGGAGAGACCCAGTACTTC. This sequence encodes CASSPSDGETQYF.

The CDR3: CASSQEPETYSNQPQHF. CDR3 in DNA: TGCGCCAGCAGCCAAGAGCCAGAGACCTATAGCAATCAGCCCCAGCATTTT. The chain has TRBV4-1 and TRBJ1-5; D gene unclear. This CDR3 contains 17 residues. Trimming removed 0 bases from V and 0 bases from J, with 12 bases in between. Germline lookup yields CDR1 MGHRA and CDR2 YSYEKL.

The chain couples TRBV4-1 to TRBJ1-2, with D maybe TRBD1 (6 bases). This CDR3 contains 13 residues. Deletions cut 8 bases from V and 6 bases from J, with 16 bases between. Per germline, CDR1 MGHRA and CDR2 YSYEKL. The DNA of the CDR3 is TGCGCCAGCGCGCAAGTTGCAGGGGATGGCTACACCTTC. This sequence encodes CASAQVAGDGYTF.

This clone was counted once. V is TRBV28 and J is TRBJ2-5; TRBD2 aligns across 12 bases. Germline CDR1 reads MDHEN; CDR2 reads SYDVKM. Trimming cost V 6 bases and J 5 bases; bases outside gene matches: 7. The CDR3 loop spans 15 amino acids. CDR3: CASRPTSGRWETQYF. As DNA, the CDR3 is TGTGCCAGCAGGCCGACTAGCGGGAGATGGGAGACCCAGTACTTC.

V and J are TRBV6-1 and TRBJ1-5; D is unclear. CDR1 and CDR2 from the germline V gene are MNHNS and SASEGT. Trimming took 3 bases from V and 0 from J, leaving 12 bases between them. This CDR3 has 16 residues. This CDR3 is CASSDPADNSNQPQHF. The CDR3 nucleotides read TGTGCCAGCAGTGACCCCGCTGATAATAGCAATCAGCCCCAGCATTTT.